One sample yielded the 14 T cell receptor beta chains listed below, sequenced in a study of blood T cell repertoires in COVID-19 (dated by TCRdb to 2020 to 2021). Receptors were amplified or captured by the immunoSEQ multiplex PCR assay. The source is immuneACCESS, and TCRdb retained only in-frame sequences with V and J called. Part of the clones is not carried over; for the studies checked, unresolved V genes explain less than half of this, and the remainder is unexplained. A total of more than 65,000 clones appear in this sample, 70% to 75% of them only once. The ten largest clones represent 35% of the sample. Sequences were obtained from peripheral blood. The origin of the receptors is a woman aged 70 to 79 with acute or convalescent COVID-19.

The J gene is TRBJ2-7, the V gene TRBV27; 14 bases line up with TRBD2. V gave up 6 bases and J gave up 0 bases; unmatched junction bases: 10. Germline values: CDR1 MNHEY, CDR2 SMNVEV (reference sequence). This CDR3 has 18 residues. The CDR3, as DNA: TGTGCCAGCAGATATACGACTAGCGGGAGGGCCATCTCCTACGAGCAGTACTTC. Translation: CASRYTTSGRAISYEQYF.

The chain employs TRBV18 and TRBJ1-5, with D perhaps TRBD1 (5 bases). Trimming stripped 3 bases from V and 3 bases from J, with 6 bases between. This CDR3 contains 13 residues. Germline CDR1 reads KGHSH; CDR2 reads LQKENI. CDR3 nucleotide sequence: TGTGCCAGCTCACCGACAGACAATCAGCCCCAGCATTTT. Its protein product is CASSPTDNQPQHF.

This clone was seen once. The J gene is TRBJ1-1, the V gene TRBV6-5, with TRBD1 as a possible D gene (6 bases). Between the trimmed V and J ends, which lost 6 bases and 6 bases, there was a span of 14 bases. The CDR3 has 13 residues. CDR1 and CDR2 (germline): MNHEY, SVGAGI. The CDR3 DNA is TGTGCCAGCAGGGATACAGGGAGGGCTGAAGCTTTCTTT. It codes for CASRDTGRAEAFF.

The rearrangement uses TRBV29-1 and TRBJ1-2, with D perhaps matching TRBD1 (6 bases). The CDR3 sequence is 13 residues long. Germline V gives CDR1 SQVTM, CDR2 ANQGSEA. V lost 7 bases to trimming and J lost 0 bases, with 12 bases between them. The CDR3 region is CSATGTSNYGYTF. The CDR3 DNA sequence: TGCAGCGCAACAGGGACGTCTAACTATGGCTACACCTTC.

This sequence joins TRBV27 and TRBJ2-2; D ambiguous. This CDR3 has 13 residues. Trimming took off 3 bases at V and 7 bases at J, with 9 bases between the two ends. From germline, CDR1 is MNHEY and CDR2 SMNVEV (reference sequence). DNA of the CDR3: TGTGCCAGCAGTTTTAGAAAGATCGGGGAGCTGTTTTTT. The encoded protein is CASSFRKIGELFF.

This clone was found a few times. This chain connects TRBV7-3 to TRBJ2-1, with TRBD1 identical over 9 bases. In germline, CDR1 is SGHTA, CDR2 FQGTGA. With 5 bases clipped from V and 1 base from J, the junction kept 6 bases outside the gene matches. The CDR3 runs 16 residues. As DNA, the CDR3 is TGTGCCAGCAGCCGGGACAGGGCCAAGTCCTACAATGAGCAGTTCTTC. Amino acids: CASSRDRAKSYNEQFF.

The sample holds one count of this clone. The chain joins TRBV5-4 to TRBJ2-6; D is perhaps TRBD1 (6 bases). CDR1 and CDR2 from the germline V gene are SGHNT and YYREEE (reference sequence). The CDR3 sequence is 15 residues long. V was shortened by 2 bases and J by 2 bases, with 8 bases between the two germline ends. The CDR3 DNA reads as TGTGCCAGCAGCTTACAGGGTACTGGGGCCAACGTCCTGACTTTC. It codes for CASSLQGTGANVLTF.

To note about this clone: One end of the junction fails to match germline, which may point to a read error. Here the CDR3 DNA reads TGTGCCAACTCACCACGCGGAGATGAGCAGTTCTTC. Protein sequence: CANSPRGDEQFF. The chain joins TRBV18 to TRBJ2-1; D remains unclear. CDR1 is KGHSH and CDR2 is LQKENI in the germline V gene. The CDR3 is made up of 12 amino acids.

This sequence joins TRBV5-4 and TRBJ1-6; 8 nucleotides align to TRBD1. CDR3 size: 16 residues. The V segment lost 3 bases and the J segment 7 bases; nucleotides outside the gene matches: 9. CDR1 and CDR2 (germline): SGHNT, YYREEE (reference sequence). The CDR3 region is CASSSGQEILNSPLHF. The CDR3 coding sequence is TGTGCCAGCAGCTCGGGACAGGAGATTCTGAATTCACCCCTCCACTTT.

The chain is built from TRBV5-4 and TRBJ2-2, with 8 bases lining up with TRBD1. This CDR3 is 16 amino acids long. Germline-derived CDR1 and CDR2 are SGHNT and YYREEE (reference sequence). V was clipped by 0 bases and J by 6 bases; unmatched bases: 7. The CDR3 reads CASSLARDRTAGELFF. The CDR3 coding sequence is TGTGCCAGCAGCTTGGCCCGGGACAGGACCGCCGGGGAGCTGTTTTTT.

The chain is built from TRBV19 and TRBJ2-5; 9 positions match TRBD2. The V segment lost 7 bases and the J segment 4 bases; nucleotides outside the gene matches: 10. CDR1 LNHDA and CDR2 SQIVND come from the germline V gene (reference sequence). The CDR3 has 15 residues. The CDR3 region has the DNA TGTGCCAGTATCGACGAGACTAGCGGTAGAGAGACCCAGTACTTC. Translating it yields CASIDETSGRETQYF. Together with reference TRBV19 and TRBJ2-5, the CDR3 gives the full variable domain: DGGITQSPKYLFRKEGQNVTLSCEQNLNHDAMYWYRQDPGQGLRLIYYSQIVNDFQKGDIAEGYSVSREKKESFPLTVTSAQKNPTAFYLCASIDETSGRETQYFGPGTRLLVL.

The rearrangement uses TRBV21-1 and TRBJ1-1. TRBV21-1 is designated a pseudogene. This CDR3 contains 15 residues. The CDR3 nucleotides read TGTGCCAGCAGCAAACGATCTGTAGAGAACACTGAAGCTTTCTTT. This translates into CASSKRSVENTEAFF.

The gene calls are TRBV19 and TRBJ2-3; TRBD2 matches 11 bases. The CDR3 length is 17 residues. Germline V gene lookup returns CDR1 LNHDA and CDR2 SQIVND (reference sequence). The V segment lost 4 bases and the J segment 2 bases; nucleotides outside the gene matches: 8. The CDR3 DNA reads as TGTGCCAGTAGTAGACTGGCTAGCGGGAGGAACACAGATACGCAGTATTTT. Residues: CASSRLASGRNTDTQYF.

This chain uses TRBV5-1 with TRBJ1-1, with D possibly matching TRBD1 (5 bases). Trimming stripped 6 bases from V and 2 bases from J, with 14 bases between. The CDR3 is 14 amino acids. Per the germline V gene, CDR1 is SGHRS and CDR2 is YFSETQ. As DNA, the CDR3 is TGCGCCAGCAAGACCGGGACTTATAACACTGAAGCTTTCTTT. It translates to CASKTGTYNTEAFF. Full variable domain (rest looked up from reference TRBV5-1 and TRBJ1-1): KAGVTQTPRYLIKTRGQQVTLSCSPISGHRSVSWYQQTPGQGLQFLFEYFSETQRNKGNFPGRFSGRQFSNSRSEMNVSTLELGDSALYLCASKTGTYNTEAFFGQGTRLTVV.